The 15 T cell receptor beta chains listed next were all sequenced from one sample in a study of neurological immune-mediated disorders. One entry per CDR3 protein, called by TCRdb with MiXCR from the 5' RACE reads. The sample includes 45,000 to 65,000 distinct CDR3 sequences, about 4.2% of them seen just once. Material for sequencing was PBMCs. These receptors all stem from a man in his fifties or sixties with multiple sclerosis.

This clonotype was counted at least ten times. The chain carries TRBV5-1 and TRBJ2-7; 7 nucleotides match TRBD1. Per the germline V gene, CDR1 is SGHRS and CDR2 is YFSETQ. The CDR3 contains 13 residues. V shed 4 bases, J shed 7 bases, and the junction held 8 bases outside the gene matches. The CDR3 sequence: CASSPGQTDEQYF. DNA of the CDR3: TGCGCCAGCAGCCCGGGACAGACTGATGAGCAGTACTTC.

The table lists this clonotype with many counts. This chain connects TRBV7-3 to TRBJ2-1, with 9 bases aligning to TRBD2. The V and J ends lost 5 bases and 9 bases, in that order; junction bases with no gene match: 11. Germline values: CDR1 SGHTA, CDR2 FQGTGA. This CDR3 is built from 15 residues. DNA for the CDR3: TGTGCCAGCAGCGCCTGGGGTAGCGGGGGATTTGAGCAGTTCTTC. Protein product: CASSAWGSGGFEQFF.

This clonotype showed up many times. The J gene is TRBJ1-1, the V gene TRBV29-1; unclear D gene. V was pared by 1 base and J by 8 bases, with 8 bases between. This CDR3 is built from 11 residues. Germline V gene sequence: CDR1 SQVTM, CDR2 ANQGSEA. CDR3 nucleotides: TGCAGCGTTGAAGGTGCCGGAGAAGCTTTCTTT. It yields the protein CSVEGAGEAFF. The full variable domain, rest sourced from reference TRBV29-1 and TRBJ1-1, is SAVISQKPSRDICQRGTSLTIQCQVDSQVTMMFWYRQQPGQSLTLIATANQGSEATYESGFVIDKFPISRPNLTFSTLTVSNMSPEDSSIYLCSVEGAGEAFFGQGTRLTVV.

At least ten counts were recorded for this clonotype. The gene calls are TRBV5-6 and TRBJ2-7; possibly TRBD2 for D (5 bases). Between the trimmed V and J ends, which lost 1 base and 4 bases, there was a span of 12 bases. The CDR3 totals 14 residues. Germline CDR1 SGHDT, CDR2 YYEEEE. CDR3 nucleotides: TGTGCCAGCAGCTTGAGCGGTCCACTATACGAGCAGTACTTC. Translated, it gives CASSLSGPLYEQYF.

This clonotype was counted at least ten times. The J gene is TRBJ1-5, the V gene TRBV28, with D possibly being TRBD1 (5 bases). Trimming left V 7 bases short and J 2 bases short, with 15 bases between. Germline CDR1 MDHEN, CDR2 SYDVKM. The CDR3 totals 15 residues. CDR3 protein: CASITGGFRNQPQHF. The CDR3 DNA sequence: TGTGCCAGCATCACTGGGGGGTTTCGCAATCAGCCCCAGCATTTT.

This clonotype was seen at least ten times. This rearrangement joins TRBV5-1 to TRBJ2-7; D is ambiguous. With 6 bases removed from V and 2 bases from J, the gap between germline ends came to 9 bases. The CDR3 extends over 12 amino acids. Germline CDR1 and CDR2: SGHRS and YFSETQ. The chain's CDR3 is CASNRVPYEQYF. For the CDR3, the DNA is TGCGCCAGCAATCGCGTCCCCTACGAGCAGTACTTC.

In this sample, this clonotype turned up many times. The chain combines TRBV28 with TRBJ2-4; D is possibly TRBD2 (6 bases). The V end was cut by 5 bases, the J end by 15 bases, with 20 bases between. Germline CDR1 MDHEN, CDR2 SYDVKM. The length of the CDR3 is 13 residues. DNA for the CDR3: TGTGCCAGCAGTCCAGGAGGGGAGTCAAGGACGTACTTC. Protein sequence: CASSPGGESRTYF.

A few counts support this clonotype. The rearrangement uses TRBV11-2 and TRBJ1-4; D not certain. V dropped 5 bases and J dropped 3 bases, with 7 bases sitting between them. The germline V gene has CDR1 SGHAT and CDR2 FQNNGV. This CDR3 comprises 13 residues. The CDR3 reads CASSPVANEKLFF. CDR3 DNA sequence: TGTGCCAGCAGCCCGGTAGCTAATGAAAAACTGTTTTTT.

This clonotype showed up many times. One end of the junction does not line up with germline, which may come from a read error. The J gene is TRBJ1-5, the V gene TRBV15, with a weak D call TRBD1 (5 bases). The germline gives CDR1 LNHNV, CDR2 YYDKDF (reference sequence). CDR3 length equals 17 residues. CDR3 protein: CATSRESAGNSNQPQNF. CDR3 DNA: TGTGCCACCAGCAGAGAATCCGCAGGGAACAGCAATCAGCCCCAGAATTTT.

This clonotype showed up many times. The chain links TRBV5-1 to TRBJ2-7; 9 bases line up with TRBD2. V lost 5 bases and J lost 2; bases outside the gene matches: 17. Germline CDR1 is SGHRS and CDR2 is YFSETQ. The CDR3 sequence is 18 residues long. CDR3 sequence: CASSLESGWTSATYEQYF. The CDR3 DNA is TGCGCCAGCAGTCTAGAGTCCGGATGGACTAGCGCCACCTACGAGCAGTACTTC.

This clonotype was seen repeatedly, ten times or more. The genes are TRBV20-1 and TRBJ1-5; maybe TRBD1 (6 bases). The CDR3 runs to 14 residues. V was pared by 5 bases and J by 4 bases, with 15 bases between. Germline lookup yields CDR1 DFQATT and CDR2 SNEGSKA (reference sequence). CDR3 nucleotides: TGCAGTGCTTATCCGGGACATGGAAATCAGCCCCAGCATTTT. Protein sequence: CSAYPGHGNQPQHF.

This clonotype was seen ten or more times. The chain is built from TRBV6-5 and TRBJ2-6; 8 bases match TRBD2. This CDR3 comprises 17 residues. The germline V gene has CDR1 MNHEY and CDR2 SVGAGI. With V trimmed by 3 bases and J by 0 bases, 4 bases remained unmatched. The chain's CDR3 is CASSYLAGSSGANVLTF. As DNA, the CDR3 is TGTGCCAGCAGTTATCTAGCGGGCAGCTCTGGGGCCAACGTCCTGACTTTC.

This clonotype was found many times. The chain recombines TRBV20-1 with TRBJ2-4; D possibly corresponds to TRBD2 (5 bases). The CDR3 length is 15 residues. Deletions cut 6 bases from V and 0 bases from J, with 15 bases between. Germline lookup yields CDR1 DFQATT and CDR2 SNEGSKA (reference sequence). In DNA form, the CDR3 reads TGCAGTGCCGGCGATAACGGGGTAGCCAAAAACATTCAGTACTTC. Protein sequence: CSAGDNGVAKNIQYF.

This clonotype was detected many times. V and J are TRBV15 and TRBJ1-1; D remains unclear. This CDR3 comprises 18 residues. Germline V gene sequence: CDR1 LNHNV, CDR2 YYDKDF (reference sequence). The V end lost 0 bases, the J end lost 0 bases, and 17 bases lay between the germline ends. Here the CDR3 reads CATSREFSAGILNTEAFF. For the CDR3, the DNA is TGTGCCACCAGCAGAGAATTCAGCGCAGGAATACTGAACACTGAAGCTTTCTTT.

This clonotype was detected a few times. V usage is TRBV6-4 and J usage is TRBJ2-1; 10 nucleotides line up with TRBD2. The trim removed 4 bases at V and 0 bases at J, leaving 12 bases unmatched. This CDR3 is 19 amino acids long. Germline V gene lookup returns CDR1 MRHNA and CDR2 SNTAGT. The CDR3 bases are TGTGCCAGCAGTGGCCGGGGGACTAGCGTCCCTAACTCCTACAATGAGCAGTTCTTC. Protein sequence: CASSGRGTSVPNSYNEQFF.